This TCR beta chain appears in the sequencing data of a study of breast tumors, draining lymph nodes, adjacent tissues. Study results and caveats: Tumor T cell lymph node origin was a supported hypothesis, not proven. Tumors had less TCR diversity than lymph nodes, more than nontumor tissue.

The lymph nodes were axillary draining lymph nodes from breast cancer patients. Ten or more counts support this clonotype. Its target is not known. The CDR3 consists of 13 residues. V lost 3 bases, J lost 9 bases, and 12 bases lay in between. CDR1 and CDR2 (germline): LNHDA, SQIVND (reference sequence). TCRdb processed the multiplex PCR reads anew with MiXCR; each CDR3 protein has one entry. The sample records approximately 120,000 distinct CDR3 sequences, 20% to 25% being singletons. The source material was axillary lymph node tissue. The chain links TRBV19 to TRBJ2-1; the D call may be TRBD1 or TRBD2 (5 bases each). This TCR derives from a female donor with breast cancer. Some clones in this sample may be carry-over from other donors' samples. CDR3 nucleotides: TGTGCCAGTAGTATGGTCGGGGCCGGTGAGCAGTTCTTC. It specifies CASSMVGAGEQFF.